This T cell receptor (beta chain) was observed in a study of T cells in Graves' hyperthyroidism and ophthalmopathy. Amplified regions were TCR beta CDR3 sequences from RNA transcripts. First-round RT-PCR with HTBI primers amplified the TCR CDR3 region. TCRdb independently ran MiXCR on the multiplex PCR reads; one entry per CDR3 protein. The sample shows hundreds of thousands of distinct CDR3 sequences, just over 35% of them seen only once. The table lists this clonotype with many counts. The sequence was obtained from a woman aged 40 to 55 with Graves' hyperthyroidism. The sequenced sample consisted of blood.

Written as DNA, the CDR3 is TGTGCCACCAGTGATTGGGGGACAGGGGACAACTACACCTTC. Its protein is CATSDWGTGDNYTF. V and J are TRBV24-1 and TRBJ1-2, with 10 bases identical to TRBD1. The CDR3 length is 14 residues. V shed 2 bases and J 10 bases; nucleotides not matched to a gene: 6. Per the germline V gene, CDR1 is KGHDR and CDR2 is SFDVKD.